The T cell receptor beta chain under discussion was sequenced for a study of human T cells and chemical hapten exposure (dated by TCRdb to the early 2020s). At the level of the whole study: For sensitization, 2% DPC in acetone was applied to a roughly 2 cm by roughly 2 cm area of upper inner arm skin. Blood samples were taken from patients before sensitization (week 0) and at 2, 6 and about 24 weeks after DPC sensitization. In alopecia patients, the study followed how the peripheral blood TCR repertoire changed in vivo over primary and secondary sensitization to diphenylcyclopropenone (DPC), a hapten. Throughout the study period of about 23 weeks, patients also received therapeutic DPC doses to the scalp every week. Blood for TCR sequencing was provided by twenty-nine alopecia patients at one to four time points (pre-sensitization, 2, 6 and 24 weeks). The libraries were sequenced as a pool, and the TCR yield per sample differed mostly because of small variations in library volumes within the pool. Patch testing on the upper back used Finn chambers containing 0.01% DPC, with scoring done after 6 days according to International Contact Dermatitis Research Group standards. The mostly female patient cohort included alopecia areata with under or over 50% scalp involvement, alopecia totalis and alopecia universalis. Study-level results and caveats: Repeated subsampling changed both the strength of the expansion versus patch-test correlation and the threshold at which the correlation became significant. Expanded TCRs formed significantly more large CDR3 similarity clusters than pre-sensitization or healthy control sets, consistent with antigen-driven responses. Because all patients had alopecia, a presumed autoimmune disease, the immune response of the patients might differ from that of healthy individuals. No change with DPC sensitization was found in the number of TCRs above 1 in 1000 frequency, and no evidence of global repertoire structure alterations was found. Patch test score was positively correlated with the number of PT1 expanded TCRs, with significance at thresholds 8, 16 and 32 but not at 4.

Library generation was performed with RACE. The listed sequencing device is NextSeq 500. Library preparation attached unique molecular identifiers to individual cDNA molecules for quantitative, reproducible TCR counting. For every blood RNA sample, sequencing covered both the TCR alpha and TCR beta chains. Per the source publication's procedure: The median number of TCRs per sample was some 100,000, ranging from roughly 20,000 to 690,600. The Decombinator software suite was used to annotate the V, J and CDR3 of the TCR reads. For the PS versus PT1 abundance plots, all samples were subsampled to the same number of TCRs (28,000). Expanded TCRs were defined as absent before sensitization and observed at least eight times at the 2-week time point. The public reads were run again by TCRdb, first through fastp at Q25 and then through MiXCR, and only productive beta chains were kept. Every entry covers one CDR3 protein and lists the most common genes and DNA from its rows. These V and J calls derive from TCRdb rather than the authors' analysis. This sample lists under 100,000 distinct CDR3 sequences; over 6.5% were detected once. Jointly, the top ten make up 2% to 3% of the sample.

Trimming removed 0 bases from V and 4 bases from J; the gene matches leave 4 bases unexplained. The CDR3 numbers 15 residues from cysteine through phenylalanine. Solely the CDR3 DNA is kept, with 45 bases framed from the first base. From a lookup of the germline V gene, CDR1 and CDR2 are SGHRS and YFSETQ. Reading the label with the study, this specimen's time point is: pre-sensitization, week 0. The treatment or condition label here, explained by the study, means: therapeutic diphenylcyclopropenone sensitization with weekly scalp DPC. At each patch-test visit, blood was drawn before the patch test was applied. Patients were considered eligible if aged 18 to 70, diagnosed with alopecia and deemed suitable for DPC therapy, and patients were excluded if pregnant. Total RNA was extracted from unfractionated whole blood that had been collected in Tempus Blood RNA tubes. A few counts support this clonotype. Its recognized antigen is unknown. No per-base quality is available; no much larger clone lies one base away.

This chain joins TRBV5-1 to TRBJ2-5, and 9 junctional nucleotides match TRBD1. Sequenced material: whole blood, taken in connection with sensitization to the hapten diphenylcyclopropenone (DPC). This TCR was sampled from a middle-aged man with alopecia areata. Some clones in this sample may be carry-over from other donors' samples. CDR3 sequence: CASSLGQGVGETQYF. The DNA is as follows: TGCGCCAGCAGCTTGGGACAGGGGGTTGGAGAGACCCAGTACTTC.